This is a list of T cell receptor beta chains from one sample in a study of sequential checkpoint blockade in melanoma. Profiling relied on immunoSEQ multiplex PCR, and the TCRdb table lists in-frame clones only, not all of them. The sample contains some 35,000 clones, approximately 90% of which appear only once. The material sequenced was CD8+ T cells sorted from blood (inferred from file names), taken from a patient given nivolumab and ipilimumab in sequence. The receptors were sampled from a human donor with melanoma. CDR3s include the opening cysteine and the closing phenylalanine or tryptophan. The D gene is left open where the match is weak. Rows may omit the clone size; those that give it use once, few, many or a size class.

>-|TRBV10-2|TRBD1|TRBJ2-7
TGCGCCAGCAATCCCGGGACAGCGTACGAGCAGTACTTC
CASNPGTAYEQYF
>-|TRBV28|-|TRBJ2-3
TGTGCCAGCAGTTTGCCAGCGGGTAGCACAGATACGCAGTATTTT
CASSLPAGSTDTQYF
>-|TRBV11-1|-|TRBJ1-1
TGTGCCAGCAGCTTTTTCGGCCCCAGGGGCACTGAAGCTTTCTTT
CASSFFGPRGTEAFF
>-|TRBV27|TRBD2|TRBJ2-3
TGTGCCAGCAGTTCTAGCGGGAGGGCCGGAGATACGCAGTATTTT
CASSSSGRAGDTQYF
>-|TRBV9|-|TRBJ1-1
TGTGCCAGCAGCGTAGCAGGGATGAACACTGAAGCTTTCTTT
CASSVAGMNTEAFF
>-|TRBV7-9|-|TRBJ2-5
TGTGCCAGCAGCTCACCGGGGTTCCAAGAGACCCAGTACTTC
CASSSPGFQETQYF
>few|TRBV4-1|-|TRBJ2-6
TGCGCCAGCAGCCAAGGTTGGCAGGGGGGCTCTGGGGCCAACGTCCTGACTTTC
CASSQGWQGGSGANVLTF
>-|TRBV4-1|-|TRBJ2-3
TGCGCCAGCAGCCAAGGACCAGGGGGCACAGATACGCAGTATTTT
CASSQGPGGTDTQYF
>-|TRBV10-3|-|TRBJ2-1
TGTGCCATCAGTGACTTGACAGAGAGCTCCTACAATGAGCAGTTCTTC
CAISDLTESSYNEQFF
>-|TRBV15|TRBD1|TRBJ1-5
TGTGCCACCAGCAGAGATCTGACAGGGACTAGCAATCAGCCCCAGCATTTT
CATSRDLTGTSNQPQHF
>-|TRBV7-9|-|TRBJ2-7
TGTGCCAGCAGCGCGGCGGGACAGTTAGGTTACGAGCAGTACTTC
CASSAAGQLGYEQYF
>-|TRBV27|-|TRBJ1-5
TGTGCCAGCAAGGAGGGTTTCAACAATCAGCCCCAGCATTTT
CASKEGFNNQPQHF
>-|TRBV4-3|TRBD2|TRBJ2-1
TGCGCCAGCAGCCAAGACACGGGAGGGCTGTTCTTC
CASSQDTGGLFF
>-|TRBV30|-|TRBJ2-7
TGTGCCTGGAGGGTGTCCGGAGGCTACGAGCAGTACTTC
CAWRVSGGYEQYF
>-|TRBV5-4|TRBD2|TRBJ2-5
TGTGCCAGCAGCTTGTTGCTAGCGGGAGTGGGGGAGACCCAGTACTTC
CASSLLLAGVGETQYF
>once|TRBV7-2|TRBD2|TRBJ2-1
TGTGCCAGCAGCTTCGGGACTAGCGGGAGGGCATATTTCTTC
CASSFGTSGRAYFF
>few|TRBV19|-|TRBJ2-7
TGTGCCAGTAGTATCGGCCTAGCAGGTGAGCAGTACTTC
CASSIGLAGEQYF
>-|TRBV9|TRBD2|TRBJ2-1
TGTGCCAGCAGCGTAGTAGCGGGTGGGGGCAATGAGCAGTTCTTC
CASSVVAGGGNEQFF
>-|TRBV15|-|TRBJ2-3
TGTGCCACCAGCAGAGTGAGGGAGGGGGTAGATACGCAGTATTTT
CATSRVREGVDTQYF
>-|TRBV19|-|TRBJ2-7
TGTGCCAGTAGTATAGATAGGACAGCCGCCTACGAGCAGTACTTC
CASSIDRTAAYEQYF
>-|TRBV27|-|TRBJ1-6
TGTGCCAGCAGTTGGACAGCTGATTCACCCCTCCACTTT
CASSWTADSPLHF
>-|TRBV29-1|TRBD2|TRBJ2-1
TGCAGCGTTGAAGGACTAGCGGGAGGTTATTACAATGAGCAGTTCTTC
CSVEGLAGGYYNEQFF
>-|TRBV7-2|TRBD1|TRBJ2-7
TGTGCCAGCAGCCCAGTCGTCTGGACAGGGGGCAAGAACGAGCAGTACTTC
CASSPVVWTGGKNEQYF
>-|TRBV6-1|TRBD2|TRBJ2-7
TGTGCCAGCCGGCGGGAGAGCTCCTACGAGCAGTACTTC
CASRRESSYEQYF
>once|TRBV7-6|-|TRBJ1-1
TGTGCCAGCAGCCCCTACAGTGGTCCGAACACTGAAGCTTTCTTT
CASSPYSGPNTEAFF
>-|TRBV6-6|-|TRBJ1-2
TGTGCCAGCAACCCAGTGACAGGCTCCCATTCGGGCTACACCTTC
CASNPVTGSHSGYTF
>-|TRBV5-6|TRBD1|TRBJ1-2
TGTGCCAGCAGCTTGGGGGACAGGGCGCCTAACTATGGCTACACCTTC
CASSLGDRAPNYGYTF
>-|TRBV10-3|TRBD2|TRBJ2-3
TGTGCCATCAGAACAGCGGGAGGGGGCACAGATACGCAGTATTTT
CAIRTAGGGTDTQYF
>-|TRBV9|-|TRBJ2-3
TGTGCCAGCAGCGTAGGACTCGTCGGCGTTGATACGCAGTATTTT
CASSVGLVGVDTQYF
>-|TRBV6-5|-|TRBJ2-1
TGTGCCAGCAGCTATGCGTTGGACAATGAGCAGTTCTTC
CASSYALDNEQFF
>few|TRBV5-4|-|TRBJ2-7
TGTGCCAGCAGCCAAGATAGCTACGAGCAGTACTTC
CASSQDSYEQYF